This T cell receptor (beta chain) was observed in a study of blood T cell repertoires in COVID-19. About the research overall: In each case, the material was cDNA or gDNA derived from T cells, B-cell-depleted T cells, or PBMCs.

This CDR3 comprises 18 residues. Germline values: CDR1 KGHDR, CDR2 SFDVKD. The J segment lost 0 bases and the V segment lost 4 bases, leaving 8 bases of the junction unmatched. In the study's own analysis: Reference gene primer amplification gave estimated nucleated cell counts. The assay was immunoSEQ multiplex PCR, and TCRdb's table has in-frame clones only and misses some. D and trimming were read from the DNA, whereas the V and J calls and clone size are those reported in that table. The top ten hold under 7.5% of the sample, which has 81,000 or so clones, approximately 92% seen once. The gene calls are TRBV24-1 and TRBJ2-6; 7 bases match TRBD1. The sequenced sample was peripheral blood. This TCR came from a woman in her fifties or sixties with active COVID-19. The CDR3 region is CATSESGTANSGANVLTF. The DNA for the CDR3 is TGTGCCACCAGTGAGTCCGGGACAGCTAACTCTGGGGCCAACGTCCTGACTTTC.